This T cell receptor (beta chain) was recorded in a study of shared clonotypes between healthy human individuals. Study context: Those who served as donors were two women and three men between the ages of 18 and 49. Study conclusions and caveats: The low donor count limited represented genetic and exposure-history diversity.

Replicate PCRs from sorted subsets contained around 200 ng DNA, which is some 32,000 T cell genomes. Only in-frame clones appear in the TCRdb table, and some are missing; sequencing was by immunoSEQ multiplex PCR. The table lists hundreds of thousands of clones, 95% to 97% of them singletons, with less than 0.12% in the top ten. V was trimmed by 4 bases and J by 3 bases, leaving 24 bases between them. The CDR3 is 18 amino acids. CDR1 is SGHRS, CDR2 YFSETQ, per germline. With respect to this clone: Its antigen is unidentified.

As defined, naive CD8 cells were CD45RO-negative and positively selected for CCR7, with terminally differentiated effector memory CD45RA+ cells excluded. The chain links TRBV5-1 to TRBJ2-3; D is possibly TRBD1 or TRBD2 (5 bases each). The clonotype comes from a woman between 25 and 40 years old in good health. Sequencing was done on a sample of naive CD8+ T cells sorted from blood. The CDR3 reads CASSQHPRDPLGTDTQYF. CDR3 coding DNA: TGCGCCAGCAGCCAGCACCCCCGGGACCCGCTAGGGACAGATACGCAGTATTTT.